These T cell receptor beta chains were read from a single sample in a study of T cell changes during pregnancy in multiple sclerosis. TCRdb's table, derived via immunoSEQ multiplex PCR, lists solely in-frame clones and lacks some. The table records roughly 93,000 clones, roughly 92% of them present only once. This specimen was peripheral blood, taken after pregnancy. The source is a female donor with multiple sclerosis, enrolled in a pregnancy study. The CDR3 runs from the conserved cysteine through the conserved F or W. The D gene is left open where the match is weak. The size entry is marked missing in some rows and otherwise reads once, few, many or a size class.

J gene: TRBJ2-1; D gene: TRBD2; clone size: once; V gene: TRBV7-9; CDR3 DNA: TGTGCCAGCAGCCTCGGGACTAGCAAAGAGCAGTTCTTC; CDR3 protein: CASSLGTSKEQFF
J gene: TRBJ1-1; D gene: NA; clone size: once; V gene: TRBV5-8; CDR3 DNA: TGTGCCAGCAGCTTAATGGGGCAATACACTGAAGCTTTCTTT; CDR3 protein: CASSLMGQYTEAFF
J gene: TRBJ1-1; D gene: NA; clone size: NA; V gene: TRBV30; CDR3 DNA: TGTGCCTGGGGTAACCAGGGGAACACTGAAGCTTTCTTT; CDR3 protein: CAWGNQGNTEAFF
J gene: TRBJ2-7; D gene: TRBD1; clone size: NA; V gene: TRBV5-1; CDR3 DNA: TGCGCCAGCAGCCCCCGGGACAGGGGGCGGAAATTGGACGAGCAGTACTTC; CDR3 protein: CASSPRDRGRKLDEQYF
J gene: TRBJ1-4; D gene: NA; clone size: NA; V gene: TRBV7-2; CDR3 DNA: TGTGCCAGCAGCCCCTCGGGGGGAGGTAATGAAAAACTGTTTTTT; CDR3 protein: CASSPSGGGNEKLFF
J gene: TRBJ1-6; D gene: NA; clone size: NA; V gene: TRBV4-1; CDR3 DNA: TGCGCCAGCAGCCCGGGGACATTTAATTCACCCCTCCACTTT; CDR3 protein: CASSPGTFNSPLHF
J gene: TRBJ2-1; D gene: TRBD2; clone size: NA; V gene: TRBV2; CDR3 DNA: TGTGCCAGCAGTGATGGGACTAGGAAGCAGTTCTTC; CDR3 protein: CASSDGTRKQFF
J gene: TRBJ2-4; D gene: NA; clone size: once; V gene: TRBV27; CDR3 DNA: TGTGCCAGCAGATCACAGGTAGTCAAAAACATTCAGTACTTC; CDR3 protein: CASRSQVVKNIQYF
J gene: TRBJ1-6; D gene: TRBD1; clone size: NA; V gene: TRBV19; CDR3 DNA: TGTGCCAGTAGTACGGGACAGGGGGTTTTAATTAATTCACCCCTCCACTTT; CDR3 protein: CASSTGQGVLINSPLHF
J gene: TRBJ2-5; D gene: TRBD1; clone size: NA; V gene: TRBV6-5; CDR3 DNA: TGTGCCAGCAGTTTAAAAGGGGACAGCCAAGAGACCCAGTACTTC; CDR3 protein: CASSLKGDSQETQYF
J gene: TRBJ1-5; D gene: NA; clone size: once; V gene: TRBV5-6; CDR3 DNA: TGTGCCAGCAGCTTTCAAGACAGTCAGCCCCAGCATTTT; CDR3 protein: CASSFQDSQPQHF
J gene: TRBJ2-1; D gene: NA; clone size: NA; V gene: TRBV4-2; CDR3 DNA: TGTGCCAGCAGCCAAGAACTAGAAGAGTACAATGAGCAGTTCTTC; CDR3 protein: CASSQELEEYNEQFF
J gene: TRBJ1-1; D gene: NA; clone size: NA; V gene: TRBV4-3; CDR3 DNA: TGCGCCAGCAGCCATATAAACCAGGAAAACACTGAAGCTTTCTTT; CDR3 protein: CASSHINQENTEAFF
J gene: TRBJ2-5; D gene: NA; clone size: NA; V gene: TRBV2; CDR3 DNA: TGTGCCAGCAGTTCACAAGAGACCCAGTACTTC; CDR3 protein: CASSSQETQYF
J gene: TRBJ1-1; D gene: NA; clone size: NA; V gene: TRBV19; CDR3 DNA: TGTGCCAGTAGTAGGAGGGTAATGACTGAAGCTTTCTTT; CDR3 protein: CASSRRVMTEAFF
J gene: TRBJ2-1; D gene: TRBD1; clone size: once; V gene: TRBV27; CDR3 DNA: TGTGCCAGCCGCAAGGGAGTCCCCCGCAGGGGGAATGAGCAGTTCTTC; CDR3 protein: CASRKGVPRRGNEQFF
J gene: TRBJ2-5; D gene: NA; clone size: NA; V gene: TRBV11-3; CDR3 DNA: TGTGCCAGCAGCTTAGGTGCCGGGTGGGGGCTGGGGGAGACCCAGTACTTC; CDR3 protein: CASSLGAGWGLGETQYF
J gene: TRBJ1-6; D gene: NA; clone size: NA; V gene: TRBV6-5; CDR3 DNA: TGTGCCAGCAGTTACCAGGGTGAGAATTCACCCCTCCACTTT; CDR3 protein: CASSYQGENSPLHF
J gene: TRBJ2-1; D gene: TRBD1; clone size: NA; V gene: TRBV7-8; CDR3 DNA: TGTGCCAGCATCTTGACCGGGACAGGCTACAATGAGCAGTTCTTC; CDR3 protein: CASILTGTGYNEQFF
J gene: TRBJ1-4; D gene: TRBD1; clone size: NA; V gene: TRBV9; CDR3 DNA: TGTGCCAGCAGCGTAGCGACAGGGTCTTATGAAAAACTGTTTTTT; CDR3 protein: CASSVATGSYEKLFF
J gene: TRBJ1-4; D gene: NA; clone size: NA; V gene: TRBV6-1; CDR3 DNA: TGTGCCTCCGGACTTCCCAATGAAAAACTGTTTTTT; CDR3 protein: CASGLPNEKLFF
J gene: TRBJ2-1; D gene: NA; clone size: NA; V gene: TRBV6-5; CDR3 DNA: TGTGCCAGCGGGGACACCAGCTCCTACAATGAGCAGTTCTTC; CDR3 protein: CASGDTSSYNEQFF
J gene: TRBJ2-5; D gene: NA; clone size: NA; V gene: TRBV27; CDR3 DNA: TGTGCCAGCGGAACAGGGACCCAGTACTTC; CDR3 protein: CASGTGTQYF
J gene: TRBJ2-2; D gene: NA; clone size: NA; V gene: TRBV27; CDR3 DNA: TGTGCCAGTAAAGAACAGGGTAGGAACACCGGGGAGCTGTTTTTT; CDR3 protein: CASKEQGRNTGELFF
J gene: TRBJ2-5; D gene: TRBD2; clone size: NA; V gene: TRBV2; CDR3 DNA: TGTGCCAGCAGTGTTCTAGCGGTACAAGAGACCCAGTACTTC; CDR3 protein: CASSVLAVQETQYF
J gene: TRBJ1-1; D gene: TRBD1; clone size: NA; V gene: TRBV2; CDR3 DNA: TGTGCCAGCAGCGGGACAGGGGATCCTGAAGCTTTCTTT; CDR3 protein: CASSGTGDPEAFF
J gene: TRBJ1-1; D gene: TRBD1; clone size: NA; V gene: TRBV2; CDR3 DNA: TGTGCCAGCAGTGAAGGTAGGGGGACAGGGACCCTTAACACTGAAGCTTTCTTT; CDR3 protein: CASSEGRGTGTLNTEAFF
J gene: TRBJ2-1; D gene: TRBD2; clone size: NA; V gene: TRBV5-5; CDR3 DNA: TGTGCCAGCAGTCTGGAGGCTAGCGGGAGACATGAGCAGTTCTTC; CDR3 protein: CASSLEASGRHEQFF
J gene: TRBJ2-1; D gene: TRBD2; clone size: NA; V gene: TRBV6-5; CDR3 DNA: TGTGCCAGCAAACTAGCGGGAAACAATGAGCAGTTCTTC; CDR3 protein: CASKLAGNNEQFF
J gene: TRBJ2-3; D gene: TRBD1; clone size: once; V gene: TRBV5-1; CDR3 DNA: TGCGCCAGCAGCCTCCGGGACAGTTACACAGATACGCAGTATTTT; CDR3 protein: CASSLRDSYTDTQYF
J gene: TRBJ2-7; D gene: TRBD1; clone size: once; V gene: TRBV29-1; CDR3 DNA: TGCAGCGTTGAACGGACAGGGGAAACCTACGAGCAGTACTTC; CDR3 protein: CSVERTGETYEQYF
J gene: TRBJ1-1; D gene: NA; clone size: once; V gene: TRBV6-5; CDR3 DNA: TGTGCCAGCAGTTACGACCTGGCGGAAGTAAGGGAAGCTTTCTTT; CDR3 protein: CASSYDLAEVREAFF
J gene: TRBJ2-5; D gene: TRBD2; clone size: many; V gene: TRBV2; CDR3 DNA: TGTGCCAGCACGCCGGGGGGAAGAGAGACCCAGTACTTC; CDR3 protein: CASTPGGRETQYF
J gene: TRBJ1-3; D gene: NA; clone size: NA; V gene: TRBV7-7; CDR3 DNA: TGTGCCAGCAGCTTAGGCAGATCTGGAAACACCATATATTTT; CDR3 protein: CASSLGRSGNTIYF
J gene: TRBJ1-1; D gene: NA; clone size: NA; V gene: TRBV25-1; CDR3 DNA: TGTGCCAGCAGAAAAGAACAGGGATCCATGAACACTGAAGCTTTCTTT; CDR3 protein: CASRKEQGSMNTEAFF
J gene: TRBJ2-7; D gene: TRBD1; clone size: NA; V gene: TRBV4-3; CDR3 DNA: TGCGCCAGCAGCCAAGATCCGGGACAGGGGCCCTACGAGCAGTACTTC; CDR3 protein: CASSQDPGQGPYEQYF
J gene: TRBJ2-7; D gene: TRBD2; clone size: NA; V gene: TRBV10-3; CDR3 DNA: TGTGCCATCAATGAGCGGGGAGGGGTGGATGAGCAGTACTTC; CDR3 protein: CAINERGGVDEQYF
J gene: TRBJ1-2; D gene: TRBD1; clone size: NA; V gene: TRBV27; CDR3 DNA: TGTGCCAGCAGCCATACCGGGACAGACTATGGCTACACCTTC; CDR3 protein: CASSHTGTDYGYTF
J gene: TRBJ2-2; D gene: TRBD1; clone size: NA; V gene: TRBV18; CDR3 DNA: TGTGCCAGCTCACCCCCGGGACAGGGGTTCACCGGGGAGCTGTTTTTT; CDR3 protein: CASSPPGQGFTGELFF
J gene: TRBJ2-1; D gene: NA; clone size: NA; V gene: TRBV29-1; CDR3 DNA: TGCAGCGTTGATCGGGGCAGGGGAGATAGTAATGAGCAGTTCTTC; CDR3 protein: CSVDRGRGDSNEQFF
J gene: TRBJ2-6; D gene: NA; clone size: NA; V gene: TRBV27; CDR3 DNA: TGTGCCAGCAGTCACACGGGGGGCTACGTCTCTGGGGCCAACGTCCTGACTTTC; CDR3 protein: CASSHTGGYVSGANVLTF
J gene: TRBJ2-3; D gene: NA; clone size: once; V gene: TRBV12-5; CDR3 DNA: TGTGCTAGTGGTTTGCACCCTGGGGCTAGCACAGATACGCAGTATTTT; CDR3 protein: CASGLHPGASTDTQYF
J gene: TRBJ2-3; D gene: TRBD1; clone size: NA; V gene: TRBV10-1; CDR3 DNA: TGCGCCAGCAGTGAGTCGAGCTCGGGACAGGGGACAGATACGCAGTATTTT; CDR3 protein: CASSESSSGQGTDTQYF
J gene: TRBJ1-2; D gene: TRBD1; clone size: NA; V gene: TRBV19; CDR3 DNA: TGTGCCAGTAGGACAGGGGATAAAGGCTACACCTTC; CDR3 protein: CASRTGDKGYTF